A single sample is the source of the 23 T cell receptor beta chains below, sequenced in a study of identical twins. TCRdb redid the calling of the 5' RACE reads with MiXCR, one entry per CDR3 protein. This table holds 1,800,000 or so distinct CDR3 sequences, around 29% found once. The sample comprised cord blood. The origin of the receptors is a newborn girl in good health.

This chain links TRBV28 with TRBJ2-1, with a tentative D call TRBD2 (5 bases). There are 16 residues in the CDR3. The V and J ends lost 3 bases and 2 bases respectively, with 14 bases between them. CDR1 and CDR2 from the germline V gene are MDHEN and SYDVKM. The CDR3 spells CASSFHGVVTYNEQFF. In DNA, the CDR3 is TGTGCCAGCAGTTTCCACGGGGTAGTCACCTACAATGAGCAGTTCTTC.

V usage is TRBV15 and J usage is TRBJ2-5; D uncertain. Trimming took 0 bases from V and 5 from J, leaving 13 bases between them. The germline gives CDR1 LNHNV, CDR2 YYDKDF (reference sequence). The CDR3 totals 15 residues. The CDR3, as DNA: TGTGCCACCAGCAGAGACGCGCCTACCAGGGAGACCCAGTACTTC. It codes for CATSRDAPTRETQYF.

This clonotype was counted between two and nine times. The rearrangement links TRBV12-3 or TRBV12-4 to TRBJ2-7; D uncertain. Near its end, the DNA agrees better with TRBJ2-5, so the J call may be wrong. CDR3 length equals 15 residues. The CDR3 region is CASSLGSDNRETQYF. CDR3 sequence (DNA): TGTGCCAGCAGTTTAGGGAGTGACAATAGGGAGACCCAGTACTTC.

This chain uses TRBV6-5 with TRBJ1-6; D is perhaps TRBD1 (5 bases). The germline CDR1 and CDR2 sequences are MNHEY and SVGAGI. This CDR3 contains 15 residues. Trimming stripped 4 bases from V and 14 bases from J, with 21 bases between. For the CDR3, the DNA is TGTGCCAGCAGTTTCGATAGTCGGAGGCGGGGGGCCCTCCACTTT. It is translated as CASSFDSRRRGALHF.

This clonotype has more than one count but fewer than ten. CDR3 loop: CASSQKTSGGAYNEQFF. The DNA of the CDR3 is TGTGCCAGCAGCCAAAAGACTAGCGGGGGGGCCTACAATGAGCAGTTCTTC. The rearrangement links TRBV4-2 to TRBJ2-1; the match to TRBD2 covers 14 bases. V trimming: 2 bases; J trimming: 2 bases; junction bases outside the gene matches: 2. CDR1 and CDR2 from the germline V gene are LGHNA and YNFKEQ. This CDR3 has 17 amino acids.

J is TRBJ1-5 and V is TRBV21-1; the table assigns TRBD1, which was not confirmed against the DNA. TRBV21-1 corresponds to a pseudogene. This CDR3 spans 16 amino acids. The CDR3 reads CATNPPPDRAHQPQHF. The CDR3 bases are TGTGCCACCAACCCTCCCCCGGACAGGGCACATCAGCCCCAGCATTTT.

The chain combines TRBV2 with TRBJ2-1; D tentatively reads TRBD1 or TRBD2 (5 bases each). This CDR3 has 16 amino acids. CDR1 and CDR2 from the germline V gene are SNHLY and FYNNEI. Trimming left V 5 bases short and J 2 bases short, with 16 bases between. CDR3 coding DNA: TGTGCCAGCAGTAATTTGGCAGGGAGCGCCTACAATGAGCAGTTCTTC. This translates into CASSNLAGSAYNEQFF. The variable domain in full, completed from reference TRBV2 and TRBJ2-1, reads EPEVTQTPSHQVTQMGQEVILRCVPISNHLYFYWYRQILGQKVEFLVSFYNNEISEKSEIFDDQFSVERPDGSNFTLKIRSTKLEDSAMYFCASSNLAGSAYNEQFFGPGTRLTVL.

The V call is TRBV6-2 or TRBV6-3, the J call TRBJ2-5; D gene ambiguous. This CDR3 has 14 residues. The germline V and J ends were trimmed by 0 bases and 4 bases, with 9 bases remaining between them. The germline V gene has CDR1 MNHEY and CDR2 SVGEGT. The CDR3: CASSYSATIETQYF. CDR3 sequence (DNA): TGTGCCAGCAGTTACTCGGCGACGATAGAGACCCAGTACTTC.

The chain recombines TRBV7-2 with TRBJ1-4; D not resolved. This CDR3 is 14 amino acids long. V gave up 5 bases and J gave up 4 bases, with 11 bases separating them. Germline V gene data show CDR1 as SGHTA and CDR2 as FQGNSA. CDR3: CASSEPGRNEKLFF. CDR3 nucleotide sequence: TGTGCCAGCAGCGAACCCGGGCGTAATGAAAAACTGTTTTTT.

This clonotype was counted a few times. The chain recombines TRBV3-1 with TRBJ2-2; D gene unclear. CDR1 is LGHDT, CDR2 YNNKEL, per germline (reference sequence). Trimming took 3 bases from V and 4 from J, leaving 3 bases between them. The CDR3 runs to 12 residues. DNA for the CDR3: TGTGCCAGCAGCCACCTCACCGGGGAGCTGTTTTTT. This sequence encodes CASSHLTGELFF.

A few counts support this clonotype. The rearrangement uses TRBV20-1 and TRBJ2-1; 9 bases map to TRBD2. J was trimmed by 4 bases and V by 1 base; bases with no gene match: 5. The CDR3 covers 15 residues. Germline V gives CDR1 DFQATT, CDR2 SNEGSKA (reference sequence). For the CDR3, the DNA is TGCAGTGCTAGAGCCGGGACTAGCCCTTACAATGAGCAGTTCTTC. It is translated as CSARAGTSPYNEQFF.

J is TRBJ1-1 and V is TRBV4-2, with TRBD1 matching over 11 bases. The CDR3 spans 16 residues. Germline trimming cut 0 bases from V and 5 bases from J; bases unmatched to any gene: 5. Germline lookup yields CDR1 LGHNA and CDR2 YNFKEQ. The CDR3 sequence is CASSQEPGTGGTEAFF. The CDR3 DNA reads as TGTGCCAGCAGCCAAGAGCCAGGGACAGGGGGGACTGAAGCTTTCTTT.

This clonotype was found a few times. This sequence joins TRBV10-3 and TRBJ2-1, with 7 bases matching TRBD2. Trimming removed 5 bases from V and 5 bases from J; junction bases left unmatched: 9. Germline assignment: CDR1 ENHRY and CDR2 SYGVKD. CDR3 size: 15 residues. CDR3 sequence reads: CAISLERGLNNEQFF. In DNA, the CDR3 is TGTGCCATCAGTCTGGAGCGGGGCTTAAACAATGAGCAGTTCTTC.

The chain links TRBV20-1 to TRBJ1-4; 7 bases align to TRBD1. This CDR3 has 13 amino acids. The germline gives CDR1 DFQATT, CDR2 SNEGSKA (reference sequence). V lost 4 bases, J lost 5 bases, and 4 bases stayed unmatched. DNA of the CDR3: TGCAGTGCTATATCGACAGGGAATGAAAAACTGTTTTTT. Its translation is CSAISTGNEKLFF.

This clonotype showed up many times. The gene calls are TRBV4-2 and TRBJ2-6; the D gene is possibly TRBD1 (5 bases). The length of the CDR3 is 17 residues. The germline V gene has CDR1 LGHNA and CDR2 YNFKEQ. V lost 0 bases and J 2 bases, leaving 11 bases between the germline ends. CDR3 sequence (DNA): TGTGCCAGCAGCCAAGATCTAGGGGATACTGGGGCCAACGTCCTGACTTTC. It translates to CASSQDLGDTGANVLTF.

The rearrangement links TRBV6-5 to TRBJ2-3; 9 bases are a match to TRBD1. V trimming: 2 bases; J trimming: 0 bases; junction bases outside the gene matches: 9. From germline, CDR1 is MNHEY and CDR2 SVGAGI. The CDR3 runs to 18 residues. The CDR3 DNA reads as TGTGCCAGCAGTTACAGTTCGACGGGACAGGGAAGCACAGATACGCAGTATTTT. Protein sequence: CASSYSSTGQGSTDTQYF.

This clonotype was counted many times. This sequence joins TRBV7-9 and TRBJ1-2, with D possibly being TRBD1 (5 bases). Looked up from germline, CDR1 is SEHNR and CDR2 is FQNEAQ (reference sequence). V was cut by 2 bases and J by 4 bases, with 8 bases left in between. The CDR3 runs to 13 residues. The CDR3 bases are TGTGCCAGCAGCTTACCGGGGCCCTATGGCTACACCTTC. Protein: CASSLPGPYGYTF. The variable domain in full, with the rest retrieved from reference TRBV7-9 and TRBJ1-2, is DTGVSQNPRHKITKRGQNVTFRCDPISEHNRLYWYRQTLGQGPEFLTYFQNEAQLEKSRLLSDRFSAERPKGSFSTLEIQRTEQGDSAMYLCASSLPGPYGYTFGSGTRLTVV.

CDR3 bases: TGTGCCAGCAGCTTAATCACAGGGACTTGGAATGAGCAGTACTTC. Amino acids: CASSLITGTWNEQYF. The rearrangement links TRBV7-9 to TRBJ2-5, with D perhaps TRBD1 or TRBD2 (6 bases each). Germline CDR1 and CDR2: SEHNR and FQNEAQ (reference sequence). Deletions cut 2 bases from V and 11 bases from J, with 21 bases between. CDR3 length: 15 residues.

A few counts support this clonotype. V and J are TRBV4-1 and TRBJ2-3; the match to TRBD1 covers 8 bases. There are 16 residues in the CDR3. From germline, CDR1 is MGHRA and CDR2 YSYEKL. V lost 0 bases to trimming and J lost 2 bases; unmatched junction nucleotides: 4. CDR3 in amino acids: CASSQDRQGATDTQYF. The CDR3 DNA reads TGCGCCAGCAGCCAAGATCGCCAGGGGGCCACAGATACGCAGTATTTT.

The CDR3 region has the DNA TGTGCCAGCAGCAACGCACCGGGGAGTGAAGCTTTCTTT. It specifies CASSNAPGSEAFF. The chain couples TRBV5-6 to TRBJ1-1; D is unclear. V was shortened by 4 bases and J by 7 bases, with 14 bases between the two germline ends. The length of the CDR3 is 13 residues. Germline CDR1 reads SGHDT; CDR2 reads YYEEEE.

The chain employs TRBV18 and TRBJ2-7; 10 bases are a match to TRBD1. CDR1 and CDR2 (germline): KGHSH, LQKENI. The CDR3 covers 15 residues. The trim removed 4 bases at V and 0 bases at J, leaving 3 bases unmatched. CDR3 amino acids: CASSLDRGASYEQYF. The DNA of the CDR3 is TGTGCCAGCTCACTGGACAGGGGGGCCTCCTACGAGCAGTACTTC.

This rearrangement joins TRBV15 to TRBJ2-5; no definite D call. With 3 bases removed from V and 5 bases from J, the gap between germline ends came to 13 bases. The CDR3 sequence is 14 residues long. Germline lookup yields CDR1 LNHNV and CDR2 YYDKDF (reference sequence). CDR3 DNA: TGTGCCACCAGCAGGAACCGAATGGGGGAGACCCAGTACTTC. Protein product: CATSRNRMGETQYF.

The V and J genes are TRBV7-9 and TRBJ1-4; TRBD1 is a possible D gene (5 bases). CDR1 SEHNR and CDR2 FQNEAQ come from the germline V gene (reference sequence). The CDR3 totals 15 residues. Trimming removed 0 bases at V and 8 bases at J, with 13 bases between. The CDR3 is CASSLARGASEKLFF. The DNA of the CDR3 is TGTGCCAGCAGCTTAGCGAGGGGAGCATCGGAAAAACTGTTTTTT.